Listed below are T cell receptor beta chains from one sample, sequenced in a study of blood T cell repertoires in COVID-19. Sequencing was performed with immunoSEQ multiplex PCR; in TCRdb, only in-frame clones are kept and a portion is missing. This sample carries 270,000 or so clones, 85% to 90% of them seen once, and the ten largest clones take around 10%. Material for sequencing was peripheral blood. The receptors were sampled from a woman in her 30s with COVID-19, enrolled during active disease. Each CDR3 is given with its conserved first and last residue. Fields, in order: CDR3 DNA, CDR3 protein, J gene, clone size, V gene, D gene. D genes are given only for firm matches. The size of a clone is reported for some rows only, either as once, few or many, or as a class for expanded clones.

CDR3 DNA: TGTGCCAGCAGTTTCCACGGGGCGGGGTTGAATGAGCAGTTCTTC; CDR3 protein: CASSFHGAGLNEQFF; J gene: TRBJ2-1; clone size: .; V gene: TRBV28; D gene: .
CDR3 DNA: TGTGCCAGCAGCCAAGTGAGCGGGGGGGCGTTGGATACGCAGTATTTT; CDR3 protein: CASSQVSGGALDTQYF; J gene: TRBJ2-3; clone size: .; V gene: TRBV14; D gene: TRBD2
CDR3 DNA: TGTGCCAGCAGTGAAGTGCAGGGGGTCCACTACGAGCAGTACTTC; CDR3 protein: CASSEVQGVHYEQYF; J gene: TRBJ2-7; clone size: few; V gene: TRBV2; D gene: TRBD1
CDR3 DNA: TGTGCCAGCAGTACCCCAGTAGGGGGATTAGGAAACACCATATATTTT; CDR3 protein: CASSTPVGGLGNTIYF; J gene: TRBJ1-3; clone size: .; V gene: TRBV7-9; D gene: .
CDR3 DNA: TGTGCCAGCAGCTTGGATGTTCGGCGGGGACTCCAAGAGACCCAGTACTTC; CDR3 protein: CASSLDVRRGLQETQYF; J gene: TRBJ2-5; clone size: .; V gene: TRBV5-4; D gene: .
CDR3 DNA: TGTGCCAGCAGCCGCCGGATCCGAATACAGGAGTACAGAAACACCATATATTTT; CDR3 protein: CASSRRIRIQEYRNTIYF; J gene: TRBJ1-3; clone size: .; V gene: TRBV7-8; D gene: .
CDR3 DNA: TGTGCCAGCTCACCACCTGCCGGGACAATCTATGGCTACACCTTC; CDR3 protein: CASSPPAGTIYGYTF; J gene: TRBJ1-2; clone size: .; V gene: TRBV18; D gene: .
CDR3 DNA: TGTGCCAGCAGCTGGACAGGGGCAAATTCACCCCTCCACTTT; CDR3 protein: CASSWTGANSPLHF; J gene: TRBJ1-6; clone size: .; V gene: TRBV27; D gene: TRBD1
CDR3 DNA: TGCGCCAGCAGCTTGGAGGGTATACTTTCAACTAGCGTGGCCTACGAGCAGTACTTC; CDR3 protein: CASSLEGILSTSVAYEQYF; J gene: TRBJ2-7; clone size: .; V gene: TRBV5-1; D gene: TRBD2
CDR3 DNA: TGTGCCAGCCGGGGAAACACCATATATTTT; CDR3 protein: CASRGNTIYF; J gene: TRBJ1-3; clone size: .; V gene: TRBV28; D gene: .
CDR3 DNA: TGTGCCAGCAGTGAGTTTAACACCGGGGAGCTGTTTTTT; CDR3 protein: CASSEFNTGELFF; J gene: TRBJ2-2; clone size: once; V gene: TRBV7-2; D gene: .
CDR3 DNA: TGTGCCAGCAGTATAAACAGGGCCTATGGCTACACCTTC; CDR3 protein: CASSINRAYGYTF; J gene: TRBJ1-2; clone size: .; V gene: TRBV27; D gene: .
CDR3 DNA: TGTGCCAGCAAACAATACCAAGAGACCCAGTACTTC; CDR3 protein: CASKQYQETQYF; J gene: TRBJ2-5; clone size: once; V gene: TRBV7-9; D gene: .
CDR3 DNA: TGTGCCAGCGATCCAGGGACTAGCGGCACCTACAATGAGCAGTTCTTC; CDR3 protein: CASDPGTSGTYNEQFF; J gene: TRBJ2-1; clone size: .; V gene: TRBV4-2; D gene: TRBD2
CDR3 DNA: TGTGCCACCAGCAAACGCGGCGGGGTTTATGGCTACACCTTC; CDR3 protein: CATSKRGGVYGYTF; J gene: TRBJ1-2; clone size: .; V gene: TRBV15; D gene: .
CDR3 DNA: TGCGCCAGCAGCCTCACTGACAGGGACTCCTACGAGCAGTACTTC; CDR3 protein: CASSLTDRDSYEQYF; J gene: TRBJ2-7; clone size: .; V gene: TRBV5-1; D gene: TRBD1